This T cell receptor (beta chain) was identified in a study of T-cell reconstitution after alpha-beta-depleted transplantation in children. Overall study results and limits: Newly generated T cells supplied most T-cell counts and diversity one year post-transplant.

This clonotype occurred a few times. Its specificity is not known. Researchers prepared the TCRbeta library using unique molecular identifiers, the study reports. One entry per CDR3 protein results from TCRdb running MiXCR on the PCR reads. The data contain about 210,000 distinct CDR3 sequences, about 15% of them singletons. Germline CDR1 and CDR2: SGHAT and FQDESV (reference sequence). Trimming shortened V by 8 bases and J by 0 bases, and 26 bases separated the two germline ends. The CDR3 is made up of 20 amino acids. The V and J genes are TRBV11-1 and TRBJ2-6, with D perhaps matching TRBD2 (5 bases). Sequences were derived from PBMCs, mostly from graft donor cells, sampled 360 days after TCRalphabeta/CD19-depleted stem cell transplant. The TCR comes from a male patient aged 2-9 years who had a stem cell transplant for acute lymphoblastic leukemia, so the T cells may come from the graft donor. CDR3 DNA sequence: TGTGCCAGCTATCCTCTCGTCACAGCGGAGAAAAGCTCTGGGGCCAACGTCCTGACTTTC. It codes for CASYPLVTAEKSSGANVLTF.